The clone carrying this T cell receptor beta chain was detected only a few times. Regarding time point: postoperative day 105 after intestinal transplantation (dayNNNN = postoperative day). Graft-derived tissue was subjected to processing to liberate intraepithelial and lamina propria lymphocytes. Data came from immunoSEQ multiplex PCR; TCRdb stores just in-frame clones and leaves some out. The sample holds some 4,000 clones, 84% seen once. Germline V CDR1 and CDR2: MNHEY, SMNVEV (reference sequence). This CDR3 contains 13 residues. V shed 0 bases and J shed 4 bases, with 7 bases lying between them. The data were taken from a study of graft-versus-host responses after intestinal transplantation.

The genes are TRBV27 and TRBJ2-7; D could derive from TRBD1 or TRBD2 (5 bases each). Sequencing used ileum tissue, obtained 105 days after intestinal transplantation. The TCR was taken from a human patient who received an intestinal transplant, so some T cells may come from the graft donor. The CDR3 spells CASSLSGEYEQYF. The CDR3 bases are TGTGCCAGCAGTTTATCGGGGGAGTACGAGCAGTACTTC.